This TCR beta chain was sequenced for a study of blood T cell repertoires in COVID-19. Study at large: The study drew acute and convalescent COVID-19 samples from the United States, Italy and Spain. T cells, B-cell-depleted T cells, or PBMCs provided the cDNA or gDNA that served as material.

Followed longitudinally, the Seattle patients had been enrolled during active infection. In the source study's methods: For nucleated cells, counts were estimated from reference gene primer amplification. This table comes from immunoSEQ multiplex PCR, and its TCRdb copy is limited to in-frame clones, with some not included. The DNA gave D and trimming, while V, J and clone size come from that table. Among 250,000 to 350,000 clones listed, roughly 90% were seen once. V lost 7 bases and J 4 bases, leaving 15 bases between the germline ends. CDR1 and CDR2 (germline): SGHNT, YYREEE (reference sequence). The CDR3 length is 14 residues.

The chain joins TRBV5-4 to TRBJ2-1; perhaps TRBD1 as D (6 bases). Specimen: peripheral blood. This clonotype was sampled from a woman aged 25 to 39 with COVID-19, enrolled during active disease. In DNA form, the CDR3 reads TGTGCCAGCCGTGAGAGAGACAGGTACAATGAGCAGTTCTTC. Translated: CASRERDRYNEQFF.